A selection of T cell receptor beta chains follows, all from one sample in a study of blood T cells in healthy people across ages. In TCRdb, the 5' RACE reads were re-called with MiXCR into one record per CDR3 protein. The table shows around 650,000 distinct CDR3 sequences, with around two fifths occurring only once. Sequencing input: blood. The receptor set was obtained from an elderly man in good health. Each CDR3 is given with its conserved first and last residue. D genes are given only for firm matches. For some rows the clone size is stated as once, few or many, or as a class when expanded; others skip it.

cdr3_nt cdr3_aa j_call d_call clone_size v_call
TGCAGTGCTAACTATGGGAAACAGGGGGCACGAGGCTACACCTTC CSANYGKQGARGYTF TRBJ1-2 TRBD1 few TRBV20-1
TGTGCCATCAGTCAAGGGAGTACTGGAAACACCATATATTTT CAISQGSTGNTIYF TRBJ1-3 NA NA TRBV10-3
TGTGCCAGCAGTTCTCCACGAACTTCCAGTAGCTCCTACGAGCAGTACTTC CASSSPRTSSSSYEQYF TRBJ2-7 NA few TRBV28
TGTGCCATCAGTCAAGGACGAGTAGGCAGATCCTACAATGAGCAGTACTTC CAISQGRVGRSYNEQYF TRBJ2-7 NA NA TRBV10-3
TGCGCCAGCAGCCAAGATCTACGGGGAACCACAGATACGCAGTATTTT CASSQDLRGTTDTQYF TRBJ2-3 NA NA TRBV4-3
TGCGCCAGCAGCCAAGCCGGCGCGGGGGCGTACAATGAGCAGTTCTTC CASSQAGAGAYNEQFF TRBJ2-1 NA few TRBV4-3
TGTGCCACCAGCAGAGTTCGGACAGGCGGGAACGAGCAGTACTTC CATSRVRTGGNEQYF TRBJ2-7 NA few TRBV15
TGTGCCAGCTCACCAGTGACAGGACCCCAAGAGACCCAGTACTTC CASSPVTGPQETQYF TRBJ2-5 NA NA TRBV18
TGTGTCAGCAGCTCCTTGGGGACAGGGGGTAACGAGCAGTACTTC CVSSSLGTGGNEQYF TRBJ2-7 TRBD1 NA TRBV7-2
TGCAGTGCGTGGTTTGGCACTCCTGGGGAGCAGTTCTTC CSAWFGTPGEQFF TRBJ2-1 NA NA TRBV20-1
TGCGCCAGCAGCCAAGATTGGGGCCAGGGGAACTATGGCTACACCTTC CASSQDWGQGNYGYTF TRBJ1-2 NA many TRBV4-3
TGTGCCAGCAGTGACCAGGGGGGCACTGAAGCTTTCTTT CASSDQGGTEAFF TRBJ1-1 TRBD1 NA TRBV25-1
TGTGCCAGCAGTTACTCGTCAGGGGGCCCTGGGAAAGCTTTCTTT CASSYSSGGPGKAFF TRBJ1-1 TRBD1 NA TRBV6-5
TGCAGTGCTGCCGACAGGGAGGGGCAGTTCTTC CSAADREGQFF TRBJ2-1 NA NA TRBV20-1
TGTGCCAGCAGTTACCGGAACAGGGGGCCTACCTACGAGCAGTACTTC CASSYRNRGPTYEQYF TRBJ2-7 TRBD1 NA TRBV6-2/TRBV6-3
TGTGCCAGCAGCCCTACGGGACAGGGGAGGACCGGGGAGCTGTTTTTT CASSPTGQGRTGELFF TRBJ2-2 TRBD1 NA TRBV7-9
TGTGCCAGCAGTCCTCGGGCAGGGGTGATGGGAGGCTACACCTTC CASSPRAGVMGGYTF TRBJ1-2 NA NA TRBV28
TGTGCCAGCAGCTTAGTTGGGGCAGGGGGCACCTACGAGCAGTACTTC CASSLVGAGGTYEQYF TRBJ2-7 TRBD1 many TRBV7-9
TGCAGCGTTGAAGCTCGCACAGATACGCAGTATTTT CSVEARTDTQYF TRBJ2-3 NA many TRBV29-1
TGTGCCAGCGCCGAGGACAGGAACTCCTACAATGAGCAGTTCTTC CASAEDRNSYNEQFF TRBJ2-1 TRBD1 few TRBV7-6
TGCGGTACACTACCGGCGGACAGGGGGCGATTAAATGAGCAGTACTTC CGTLPADRGRLNEQYF TRBJ2-7 TRBD1 once TRBV20-1
TGTGCCAGCATCCCCCAGGGAGGAACTGAAGCTTTCTTT CASIPQGGTEAFF TRBJ1-1 NA few TRBV7-2
TGTGCCAGCAGCTTAGGCGGGGGGCGTCTCTTGGAGACCCAGTACTTC CASSLGGGRLLETQYF TRBJ2-5 TRBD2 few TRBV7-6
TGCAGTGCTATATTAAGTCGGGCCCTACAAATCGAGACCCAGTACTTC CSAILSRALQIETQYF TRBJ2-5 NA NA TRBV20-1
TGTGCCAGCCGCCGGACAGGCTTACTTAACAATGAGCAGTTCTTC CASRRTGLLNNEQFF TRBJ2-1 TRBD1 few TRBV6-1
TGTGCCAGCAGCTTAGTGGGGGGGATGAGTCGGAACATTCAGTACTTC CASSLVGGMSRNIQYF TRBJ2-4 TRBD2 few TRBV7-2
TGTGCCAGCAGTCGAAAGTACGAGCAGTACTTC CASSRKYEQYF TRBJ2-7 NA few TRBV6-2/TRBV6-3
TGCGCCAGCAGCCCCGGGACAGCCTACCAAGAGACCCAGTACTTC CASSPGTAYQETQYF TRBJ2-5 TRBD1 many TRBV5-1